The entry below describes one TCR beta chain. The V segment lost 8 bases and the J segment 1 base; nucleotides outside the gene matches: 11. The CDR3 spans 17 residues. Germline CDR1 reads LNHNV; CDR2 reads YYDKDF (reference sequence). The data were taken from a study of blood T cell repertoires in COVID-19. About the research overall: From T cells, B-cell-depleted T cells, or PBMCs came the material, which was cDNA or gDNA.

Per the original methods: Using reference gene primer amplification, nucleated cell counts were estimated. TCRdb's table, derived via immunoSEQ multiplex PCR, lists solely in-frame clones and lacks some. That table furnishes V, J and clone size, whereas the DNA furnished D and trimming. The data hold roughly 200,000 clones, with almost 90% observed a single time. The chain joins TRBV15 to TRBJ2-2, with TRBD2 matching 9 bases. The sample taken for sequencing was peripheral blood. This receptor was taken from a man between 18 and 29 years old with active or convalescent COVID-19. This chain's CDR3 is CATRNERLAVNTGELFF. As DNA, the CDR3 is TGTGCCACCCGAAATGAAAGACTAGCGGTGAACACCGGGGAGCTGTTTTTT.